This entry is about one TCR beta chain. The sample is drawn from a study of blood T cell repertoires in COVID-19. Study details: The study drew acute and convalescent COVID-19 samples from the United States, Italy and Spain. T cells, B-cell-depleted T cells, or PBMCs supplied cDNA or gDNA.

The V gene's germline CDR1 is SGDLS and CDR2 YYNGEE. V lost 3 bases, J lost 7 bases, and 6 bases stayed unmatched. The CDR3 covers 14 residues. Original handling: Amplification from reference gene primers served as the basis for estimated nucleated cell counts. Only in-frame clones appear in the TCRdb table, and some are missing; sequencing was by immunoSEQ multiplex PCR. V and J calls and clone size come straight from that table; D and trimming were deduced from the DNA. The sample contains some 170,000 clones, 75% to 80% of which appear only once. This receptor was taken from a woman aged 70-85 years with acute or convalescent COVID-19. This chain links TRBV9 with TRBJ1-5; 8 bases are shared with TRBD1. Sample: peripheral blood. CDR3 DNA sequence: TGTGCCAGCAGCGCAGGACAGGGAGGCCAGCCCCAGCATTTT. The encoded protein is CASSAGQGGQPQHF.